The sequence of this TCR beta chain was determined in a study of cytomegalovirus exposure and HLA in healthy donors. Study overall: From HLA-typed donors, an early data release held roughly 89 million unique TCRs.

Germline CDR1 reads SGHRS; CDR2 reads YFSETQ. Trimming stripped 4 bases from V and 0 bases from J, with 25 bases between. This CDR3 is 19 amino acids long. Notes on the study in general: Sequencing had likely introduced a cluster of highly shared sequence variants as an artifact. By a later analysis, the bulk of CMV-associated TCR beta chains appeared HLA-restricted.

Of note for this clone: Its matching antigen is unknown.

Primers included in the PCR were 60 Vbeta and 13 Jbeta primers. TCRdb's copy holds only in-frame clones and misses some; the assay was immunoSEQ multiplex PCR. The top ten hold about 7.9% of the sample, which has fewer than 150,000 clones, 70% to 80% seen once. This clonotype originated in a woman in her forties in good health and CMV-seropositive. The rearrangement joins TRBV5-1 to TRBJ1-2; tentatively, D is TRBD1 (5 bases). The specimen was PBMCs. CDR3 DNA: TGCGCCAGCAGCGCTACGCCACAGGCACCCATGGGCCCTAACTATGGCTACACCTTC. Its translation: CASSATPQAPMGPNYGYTF.